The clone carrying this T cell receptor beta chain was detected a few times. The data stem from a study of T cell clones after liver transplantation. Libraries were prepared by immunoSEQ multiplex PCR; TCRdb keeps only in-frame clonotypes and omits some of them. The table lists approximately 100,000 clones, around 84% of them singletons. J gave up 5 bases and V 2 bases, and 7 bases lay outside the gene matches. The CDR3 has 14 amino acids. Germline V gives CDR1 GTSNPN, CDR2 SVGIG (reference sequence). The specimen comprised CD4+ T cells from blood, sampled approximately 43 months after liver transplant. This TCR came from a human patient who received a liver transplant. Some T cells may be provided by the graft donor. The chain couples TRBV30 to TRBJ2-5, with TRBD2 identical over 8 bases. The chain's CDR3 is CAWSTGGPGETQYF. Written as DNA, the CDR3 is TGTGCCTGGAGTACGGGAGGGCCGGGGGAGACCCAGTACTTC.